This passage covers 12 T cell receptor beta chains from one sample sequenced in a study of cytomegalovirus exposure and HLA in healthy donors. Profiled with immunoSEQ multiplex PCR; TCRdb holds only in-frame clones, not every one. This sample has 95,000 to 150,000 clones, with around nine tenths found just once. Input material: PBMCs. The receptors stem from a woman aged 18-30 years in good health and CMV-seronegative.

V is TRBV2 and J is TRBJ1-2; TRBD1 matches 7 bases. Trimming took 10 bases from V and 4 from J; bases not matched to a gene: 9. The CDR3 runs to 13 residues. CDR1 is SNHLY, CDR2 FYNNEI, per germline. The CDR3 reads CAIPFRDSYGYTF. The CDR3 bases are TGTGCCATCCCATTCCGGGACAGCTATGGCTACACCTTC.

The chain joins TRBV5-1 to TRBJ1-1; 11 nucleotides align to TRBD1. V shed 0 bases, J shed 2 bases, and the junction held 9 bases outside the gene matches. Germline V gives CDR1 SGHRS, CDR2 YFSETQ. The CDR3 is made up of 18 amino acids. This CDR3 reads CASSLEIGQGAVNTEAFF. The CDR3 nucleotides are TGCGCCAGCAGCTTGGAGATCGGACAGGGGGCGGTAAACACTGAAGCTTTCTTT.

This chain connects TRBV4-2 to TRBJ2-7; 7 nucleotides match TRBD2. The germline gives CDR1 LGHNA, CDR2 YNFKEQ. The CDR3 covers 15 residues. Trimming cost V 0 bases and J 5 bases; bases outside gene matches: 7. The CDR3 DNA sequence: TGTGCCAGCAGCCAAGAGGCGCGGGAGTTCGACGAGCAGTACTTC. It is translated as CASSQEAREFDEQYF.

The table lists this clone with many counts. This chain joins TRBV7-9 and TRBJ2-7; D is perhaps TRBD2 (5 bases). Germline lookup yields CDR1 SEHNR and CDR2 FQNEAQ (reference sequence). Trimming took 5 bases from V and 5 from J, leaving 10 bases between them. CDR3 length: 12 residues. The CDR3 here is CASSRAGHEQYF. The CDR3 DNA follows: TGTGCCAGCAGCCGGGCGGGCCACGAGCAGTACTTC. The full variable domain, with the rest looked up from reference TRBV7-9 and TRBJ2-7, is DTGVSQNPRHKITKRGQNVTFRCDPISEHNRLYWYRQTLGQGPEFLTYFQNEAQLEKSRLLSDRFSAERPKGSFSTLEIQRTEQGDSAMYLCASSRAGHEQYFGPGTRLTVT.

This chain joins TRBV7-2 and TRBJ1-3; a possible D gene is TRBD1 (5 bases). The V gene lost 3 bases and the J gene lost 0 bases, with 9 bases spanning the gap. This CDR3 contains 15 residues. Germline lookup yields CDR1 SGHTA and CDR2 FQGNSA. CDR3 amino acids: CASSLTAFSGNTIYF. CDR3 in DNA: TGTGCCAGCAGCTTGACAGCGTTCTCTGGAAACACCATATATTTT.

The chain combines TRBV27 with TRBJ1-2; 10 bases line up with TRBD1. V trimming: 5 bases; J trimming: 5 bases; junction bases outside the gene matches: 8. Germline V lookup: CDR1 MNHEY, CDR2 SMNVEV (reference sequence). The CDR3 runs 15 residues. The CDR3 coding sequence is TGTGCCAGCAGTCGCGGACAGGGGGGATATTATGGCTACACCTTC. This gives the protein CASSRGQGGYYGYTF.

This chain uses TRBV29-1 with TRBJ2-7, with TRBD1 matching over 7 bases. This CDR3 is built from 12 residues. CDR1 and CDR2 (germline): SQVTM, ANQGSEA. With V trimmed by 6 bases and J by 2 bases, 4 bases remained unmatched. In nucleotides, the CDR3 is TGCAGCGTCGTCGGACAGGCCTACGAGCAGTACTTC. Translation: CSVVGQAYEQYF.

The chain is built from TRBV20-1 and TRBJ2-1, with TRBD1 matching over 7 bases. Per germline, CDR1 DFQATT and CDR2 SNEGSKA (reference sequence). The CDR3 loop spans 10 amino acids. V was clipped by 3 bases and J by 12 bases; unmatched bases: 2. DNA of the CDR3: TGCAGTGCTAGTGGGACAGTGCAGTTCTTC. Translated: CSASGTVQFF.

CDR3 nucleotides: TGCGCCAGCAGCTTGGCAGGAATCCAGGAGACCCAGTACTTC. Its protein product is CASSLAGIQETQYF. The chain recombines TRBV5-1 with TRBJ2-5; the D is unclear. Trimming took 0 bases from V and 5 from J, leaving 11 bases between them. The CDR3 spans 14 residues. Germline V gene lookup returns CDR1 SGHRS and CDR2 YFSETQ. The variable domain in full, completed from reference TRBV5-1 and TRBJ2-5, reads KAGVTQTPRYLIKTRGQQVTLSCSPISGHRSVSWYQQTPGQGLQFLFEYFSETQRNKGNFPGRFSGRQFSNSRSEMNVSTLELGDSALYLCASSLAGIQETQYFGPGTRLLVL.

The chain joins TRBV5-1 to TRBJ1-1, with D possibly TRBD1 on 6 matching bases. V lost 5 bases, J lost 0 bases, and 8 bases lay in between. The germline gives CDR1 SGHRS, CDR2 YFSETQ. The CDR3 is 13 residues long. The chain's CDR3 is CASRGDMNTEAFF. Here the CDR3 DNA reads TGCGCCAGCAGGGGGGACATGAACACTGAAGCTTTCTTT.

The chain joins TRBV15 to TRBJ2-5, with 7 bases identical to TRBD1. CDR1 and CDR2 (germline): LNHNV, YYDKDF (reference sequence). The CDR3 runs to 15 residues. V lost 5 bases and J lost 4; bases outside the gene matches: 10. The CDR3 is CATSPPDRKGETQYF. In nucleotides, the CDR3 is TGTGCCACCAGCCCCCCGGACAGGAAAGGAGAGACCCAGTACTTC.

The chain uses TRBV28 and TRBJ1-5; TRBD1 might be the D (5 bases). Deletions cut 7 bases from V and 1 base from J, with 14 bases between. Germline lookup yields CDR1 MDHEN and CDR2 SYDVKM. This CDR3 is 15 amino acids long. The DNA for the CDR3 is TGTGCCAGCACTTTTGGGGCGGGGAGCAATCAGCCCCAGCATTTT. It encodes CASTFGAGSNQPQHF.